Here is one TCR beta chain with its context. V was cut by 10 bases and J by 5 bases, with 17 bases left in between. The CDR3 has 13 residues. Looked up from germline, CDR1 is MNHEY and CDR2 is SVGAGI. This specimen belongs to a study of blood T cell repertoires in COVID-19. About the study: COVID-19 samples collected from the United States, Italy and Spain covered acute and convalescent phases. PBMCs, B-cell-depleted T cells, or T cells provided the cDNA or gDNA that made up the material.

Original handling: Amplified reference gene primers provided the basis for estimating nucleated cell counts. The protocol was immunoSEQ multiplex PCR, while the TCRdb copy is restricted to in-frame clones and leaves out a portion. The D gene and trimming were derived from the DNA, and the V and J assignments and clone size from that table. The sample consists of 250,000 to 350,000 clones, about nine tenths of them appearing once. The sample was peripheral blood. The chain recombines TRBV6-5 with TRBJ1-2, with D perhaps matching TRBD1 (5 bases). The TCR sequence derives from a man between 18 and 35 years old with active or convalescent COVID-19. This CDR3 reads CATFQGVVYGYTF. DNA of the CDR3: TGTGCCACCTTTCAGGGTGTGGTGTATGGCTACACCTTC.